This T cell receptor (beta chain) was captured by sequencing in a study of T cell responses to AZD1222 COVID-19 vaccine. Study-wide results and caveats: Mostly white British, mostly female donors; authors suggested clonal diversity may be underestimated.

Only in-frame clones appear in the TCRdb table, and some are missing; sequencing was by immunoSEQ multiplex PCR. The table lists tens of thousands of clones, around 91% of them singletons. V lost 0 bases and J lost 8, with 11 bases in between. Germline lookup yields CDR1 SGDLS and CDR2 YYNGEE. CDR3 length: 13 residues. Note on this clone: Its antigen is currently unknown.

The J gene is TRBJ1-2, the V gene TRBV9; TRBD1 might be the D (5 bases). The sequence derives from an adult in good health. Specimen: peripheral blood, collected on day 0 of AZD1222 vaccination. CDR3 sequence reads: CASSVGVRDGYTF. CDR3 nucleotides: TGTGCCAGCAGCGTAGGGGTTAGGGACGGCTACACCTTC.